Detailed here is one T cell receptor (beta chain). The data belong to a study of blood T cell repertoires in COVID-19. The CDR3 runs 17 residues. Germline V lookup: CDR1 LNHDA, CDR2 SQIVND (reference sequence). Trimming took 4 bases from V and 0 from J, leaving 13 bases between them. Some clones are missing from TCRdb's copy, which holds only in-frame ones; the method was immunoSEQ multiplex PCR. The sample yields 190,000 or so clones, approximately 87% seen once. The clonotype comes from a woman aged 18-29 years who had recovered from COVID-19. Sequenced material: peripheral blood. The gene calls are TRBV19 and TRBJ1-6; D is uncertain. The CDR3 region is CASSTPVGSSYNSPLHF. In DNA, the CDR3 is TGTGCCAGTAGTACGCCTGTGGGGAGCTCCTATAATTCACCCCTCCACTTT.